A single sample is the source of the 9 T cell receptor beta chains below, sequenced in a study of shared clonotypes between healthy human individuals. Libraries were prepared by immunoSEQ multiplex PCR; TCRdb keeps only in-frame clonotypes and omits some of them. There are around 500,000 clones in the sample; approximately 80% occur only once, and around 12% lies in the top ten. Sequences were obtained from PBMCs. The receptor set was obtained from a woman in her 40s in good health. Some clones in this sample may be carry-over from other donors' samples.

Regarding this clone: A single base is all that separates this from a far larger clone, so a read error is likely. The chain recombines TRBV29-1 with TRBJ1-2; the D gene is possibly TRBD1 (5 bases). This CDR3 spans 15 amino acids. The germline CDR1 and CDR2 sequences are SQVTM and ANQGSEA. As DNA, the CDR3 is TGCAGCGTTAATGAGGACGGCGGGGGTAACTATGGCCACACCTTC. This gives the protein CSVNEDGGGNYGHTF.

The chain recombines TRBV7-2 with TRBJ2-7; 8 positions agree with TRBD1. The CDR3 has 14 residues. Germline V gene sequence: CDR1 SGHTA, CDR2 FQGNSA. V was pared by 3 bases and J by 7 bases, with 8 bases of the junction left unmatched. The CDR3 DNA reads TGTGCCAGCAGCTTCTCCCAGGGGGCGAAAGAGCAGTACTTC. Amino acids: CASSFSQGAKEQYF.

CDR3 residues: CASSANPGYRAGELFF. CDR3 coding DNA: TGTGCCAGCAGCGCCAATCCGGGTTATAGGGCCGGGGAGCTGTTTTTT. The chain combines TRBV11-2 with TRBJ2-2; D not resolved. V lost 5 bases, J lost 6 bases, and 19 bases lay in between. Germline assignment: CDR1 SGHAT and CDR2 FQNNGV. CDR3 length equals 16 residues.

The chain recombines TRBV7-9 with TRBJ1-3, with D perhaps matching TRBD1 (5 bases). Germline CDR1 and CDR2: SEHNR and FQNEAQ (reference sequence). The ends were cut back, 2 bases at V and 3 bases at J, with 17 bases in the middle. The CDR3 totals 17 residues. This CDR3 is CASSLWGESPFGNTIYF. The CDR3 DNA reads TGTGCCAGCAGCTTATGGGGGGAGAGTCCTTTTGGAAACACCATATATTTT.

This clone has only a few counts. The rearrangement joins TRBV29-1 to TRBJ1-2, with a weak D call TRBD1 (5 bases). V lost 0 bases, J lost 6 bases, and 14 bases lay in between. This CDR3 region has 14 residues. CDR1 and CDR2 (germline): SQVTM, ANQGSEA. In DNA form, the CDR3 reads TGCAGCGTTGAAGATCGTGGAACAGGAGATGGCTACACCTTC. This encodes CSVEDRGTGDGYTF.

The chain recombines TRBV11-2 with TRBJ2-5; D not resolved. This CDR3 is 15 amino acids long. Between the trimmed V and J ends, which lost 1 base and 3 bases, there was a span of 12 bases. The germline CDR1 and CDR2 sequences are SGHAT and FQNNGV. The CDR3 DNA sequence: TGTGCCAGCAGCTTAGTAGGCAGGACGGAAGAGACCCAGTACTTC. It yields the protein CASSLVGRTEETQYF.

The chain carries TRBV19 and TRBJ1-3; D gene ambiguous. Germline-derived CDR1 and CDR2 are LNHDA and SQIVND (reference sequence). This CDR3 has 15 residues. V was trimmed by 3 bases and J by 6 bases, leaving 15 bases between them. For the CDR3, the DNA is TGTGCCAGTAGTATGGCCTCCGGGGTGACAAACACCATATATTTT. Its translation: CASSMASGVTNTIYF.

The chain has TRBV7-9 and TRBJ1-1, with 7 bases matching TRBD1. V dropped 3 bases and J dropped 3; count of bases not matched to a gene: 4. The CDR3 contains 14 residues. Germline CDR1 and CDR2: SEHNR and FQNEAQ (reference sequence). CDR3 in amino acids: CASSFWDRDTEAFF. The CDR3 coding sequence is TGTGCCAGCAGCTTTTGGGACAGAGACACTGAAGCTTTCTTT.

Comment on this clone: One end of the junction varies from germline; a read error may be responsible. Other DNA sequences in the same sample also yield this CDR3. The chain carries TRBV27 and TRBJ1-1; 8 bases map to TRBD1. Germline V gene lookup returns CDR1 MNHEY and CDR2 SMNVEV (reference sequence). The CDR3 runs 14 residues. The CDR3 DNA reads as TGCGCCAGCAGTCCTATCACAGGGGGCACTGAAGCTTTCTTT. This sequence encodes CASSPITGGTEAFF.